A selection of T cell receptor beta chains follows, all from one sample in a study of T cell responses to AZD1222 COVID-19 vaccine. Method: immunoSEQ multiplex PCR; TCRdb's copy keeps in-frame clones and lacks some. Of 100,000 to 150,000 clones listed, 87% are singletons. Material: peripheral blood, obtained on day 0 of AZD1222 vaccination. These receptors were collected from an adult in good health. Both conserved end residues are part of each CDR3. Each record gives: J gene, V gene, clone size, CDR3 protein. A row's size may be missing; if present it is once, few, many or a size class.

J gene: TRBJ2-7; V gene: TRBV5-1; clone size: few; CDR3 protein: CASSFAGTGNGEQYF
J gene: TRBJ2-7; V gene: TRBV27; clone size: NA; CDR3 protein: CASSFWGSEQYF
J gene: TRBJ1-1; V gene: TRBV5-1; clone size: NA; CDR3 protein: CASSEIVNTEAFF
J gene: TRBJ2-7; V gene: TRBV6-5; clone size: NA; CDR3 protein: CASSPGTGGTYEQYF
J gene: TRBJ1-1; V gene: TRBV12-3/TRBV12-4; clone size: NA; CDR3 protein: CASRGDSTEAFF
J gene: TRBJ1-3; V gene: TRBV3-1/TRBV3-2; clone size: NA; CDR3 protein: CASSRRATRSGNTIYF
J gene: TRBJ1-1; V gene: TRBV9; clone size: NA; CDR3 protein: CASSVAGLTEAFF
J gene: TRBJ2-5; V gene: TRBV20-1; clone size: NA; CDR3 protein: CSASMDSRGETQYF
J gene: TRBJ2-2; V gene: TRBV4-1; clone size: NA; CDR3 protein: CASSRLDGGGELFF
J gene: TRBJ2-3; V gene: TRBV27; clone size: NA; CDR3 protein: CASSESDTQYF
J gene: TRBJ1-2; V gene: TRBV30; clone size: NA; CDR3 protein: CAWRGNWYGYTF
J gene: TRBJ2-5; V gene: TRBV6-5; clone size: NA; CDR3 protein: CASSLGSGAAQTQYF
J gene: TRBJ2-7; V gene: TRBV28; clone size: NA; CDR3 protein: CASRTQGAGEQYF
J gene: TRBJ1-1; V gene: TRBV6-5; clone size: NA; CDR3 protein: CASSQWTGGSTEAFF
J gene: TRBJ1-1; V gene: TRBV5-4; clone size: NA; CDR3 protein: CASSPTGGRLGTEAFF
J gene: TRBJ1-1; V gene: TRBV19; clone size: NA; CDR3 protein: CASRDFAEAFF
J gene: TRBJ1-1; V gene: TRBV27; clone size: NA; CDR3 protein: CASSRSGGAITEAFF
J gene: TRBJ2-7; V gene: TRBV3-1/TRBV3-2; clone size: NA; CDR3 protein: CASSPAPYEQYF
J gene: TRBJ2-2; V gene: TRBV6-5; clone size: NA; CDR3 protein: CASSYSTSGGELFF
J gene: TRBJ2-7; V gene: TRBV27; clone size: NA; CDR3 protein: CASGGVGEQYF
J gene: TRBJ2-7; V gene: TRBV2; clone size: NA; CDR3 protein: CASRRTGGQDEQYF
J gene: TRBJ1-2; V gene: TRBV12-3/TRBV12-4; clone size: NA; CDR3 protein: CASSPRQGGGYTF
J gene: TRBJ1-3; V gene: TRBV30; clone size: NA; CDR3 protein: CAWSEGYSGNTIYF
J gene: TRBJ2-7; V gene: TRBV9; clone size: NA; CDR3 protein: CASSPLSGTQSYEQYF
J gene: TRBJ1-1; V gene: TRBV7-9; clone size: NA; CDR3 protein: CASSLGLAGSNTEAFF
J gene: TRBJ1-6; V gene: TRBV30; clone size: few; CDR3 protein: CAWSVQGELVAPLHF
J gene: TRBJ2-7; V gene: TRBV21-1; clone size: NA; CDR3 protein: CASSKVKPLTYYEQYF
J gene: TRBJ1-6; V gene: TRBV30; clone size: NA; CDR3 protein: CAWSDLGAGGNSPLHF
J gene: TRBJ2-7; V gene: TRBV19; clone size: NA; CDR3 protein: CASSMAWDSYEQYF
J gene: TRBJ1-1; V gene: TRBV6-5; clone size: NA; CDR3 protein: CASKTRGVRTEAFF
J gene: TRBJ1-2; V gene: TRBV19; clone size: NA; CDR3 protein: CASSIRGYYGYTF
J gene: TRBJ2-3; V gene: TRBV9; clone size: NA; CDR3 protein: CASSVPSRGVPRGTDTQYF
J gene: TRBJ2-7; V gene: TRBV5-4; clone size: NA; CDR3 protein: CASSLPGQVRNEQYF
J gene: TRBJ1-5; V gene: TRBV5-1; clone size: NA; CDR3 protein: CASSYDGYNQPQHF
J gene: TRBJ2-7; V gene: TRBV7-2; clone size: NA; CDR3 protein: CASAPGTGRSTQYF
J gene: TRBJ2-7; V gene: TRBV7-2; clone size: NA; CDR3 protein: CASSLGPQGLGGNPYEQYF
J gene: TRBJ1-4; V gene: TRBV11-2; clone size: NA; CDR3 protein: CASSSRGPTNEKLFF
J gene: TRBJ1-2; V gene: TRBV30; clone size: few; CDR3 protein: CAWSVAGLPNYGYTF